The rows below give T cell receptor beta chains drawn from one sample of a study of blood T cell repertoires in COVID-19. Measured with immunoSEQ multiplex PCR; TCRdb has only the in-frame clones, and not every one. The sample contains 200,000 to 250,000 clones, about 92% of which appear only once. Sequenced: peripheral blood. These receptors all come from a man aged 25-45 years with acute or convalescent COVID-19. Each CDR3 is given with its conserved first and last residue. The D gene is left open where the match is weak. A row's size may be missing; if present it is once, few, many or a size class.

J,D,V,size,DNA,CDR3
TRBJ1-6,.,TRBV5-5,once,TGTGCCAGCAGCTTGGCACAGGGTAATAATTCACCCCTCCACTTT,CASSLAQGNNSPLHF
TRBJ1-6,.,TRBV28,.,TGTGCCAGCAGTGCTCCGATTCGAGGATCACCCCTCCACTTT,CASSAPIRGSPLHF
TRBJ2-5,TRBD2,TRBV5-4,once,TGTGCCAGCAGCCTACTAGCGGGGGGTGGGCAAGAGACCCAGTACTTC,CASSLLAGGGQETQYF
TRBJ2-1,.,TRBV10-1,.,TGCGCCAGCAGATATAATATCAGGGTGTCCTACAATGAGCAGTTCTTC,CASRYNIRVSYNEQFF
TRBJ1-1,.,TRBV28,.,TGTGCCAGCAGTCCTAATATGAACACTGAAGCTTTCTTT,CASSPNMNTEAFF
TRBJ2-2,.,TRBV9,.,TGTGCCAGCAGCGTAGCAGGCAGAGACACCGGGGAGCTGTTTTTT,CASSVAGRDTGELFF
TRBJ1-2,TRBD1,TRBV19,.,TGTGCCAGTACCACGGGACAGGTCCTAAACTATGGCTACACCTTC,CASTTGQVLNYGYTF
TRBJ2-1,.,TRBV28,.,TGTGCCAGCAGTTCCCCGTACAATGAGCAGTTCTTC,CASSSPYNEQFF
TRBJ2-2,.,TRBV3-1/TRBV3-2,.,TGTGCCAGCAGCCCAGCGGGCCACACCGGGGAGCTGTTTTTT,CASSPAGHTGELFF
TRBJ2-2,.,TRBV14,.,TGTGCCAGCAGAAGAAACGGGGGGCCCACCGGGGAGCTGTTTTTT,CASRRNGGPTGELFF
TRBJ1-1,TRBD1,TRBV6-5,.,TGTGCCAGCAACAAGGACAGGATGAACACTGAAGCTTTCTTT,CASNKDRMNTEAFF
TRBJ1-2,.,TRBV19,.,TGTGCCAGTAGTATAGCGAGTAACTATGGCTACACCTTC,CASSIASNYGYTF
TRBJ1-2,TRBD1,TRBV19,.,TGTGCCAGTAGTTCCCCAGGGGGCAGCAACTATGGCTACACCTTC,CASSSPGGSNYGYTF
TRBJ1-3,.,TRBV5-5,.,TGTGCCAGCAGCGCCGTATCTACTGGAAACACCATATATTTT,CASSAVSTGNTIYF
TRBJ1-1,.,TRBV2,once,TGTGCCAGCGTTTGGAGGTCCACCTCGAACACTGAAGCTTTCTTT,CASVWRSTSNTEAFF
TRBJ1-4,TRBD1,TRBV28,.,TGTGCCAGCAGTTTAAACAGGGGGGTAAATGAAAAACTGTTTTTT,CASSLNRGVNEKLFF
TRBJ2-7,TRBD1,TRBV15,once,TGTGCCACCAGCAGAGCCGCCCCCCCCAGGGGGCTCTACGAGCAGTACTTC,CATSRAAPPRGLYEQYF